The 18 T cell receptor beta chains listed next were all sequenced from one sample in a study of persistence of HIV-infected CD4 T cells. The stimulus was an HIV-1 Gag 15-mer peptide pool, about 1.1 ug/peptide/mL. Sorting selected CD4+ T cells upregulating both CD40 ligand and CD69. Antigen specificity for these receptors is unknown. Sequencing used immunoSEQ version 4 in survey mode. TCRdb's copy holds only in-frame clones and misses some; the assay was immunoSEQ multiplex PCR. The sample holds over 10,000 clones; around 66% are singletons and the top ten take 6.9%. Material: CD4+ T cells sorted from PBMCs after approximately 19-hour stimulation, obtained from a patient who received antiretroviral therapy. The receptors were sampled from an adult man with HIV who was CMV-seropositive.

DNA of the CDR3: TGTGCCAGCAGCCAAGATCGGGGCGGGGGGAAGGGTGAGTTCTTC. Its translation: CASSQDRGGGKGEFF. V is TRBV4-2 and J is TRBJ2-1; 8 nucleotides align to TRBD2. The CDR3 is 15 amino acids. Germline values: CDR1 LGHNA, CDR2 YNFKEQ. The ends lost 0 bases at V and 14 bases at J; junction bases unmatched: 12.

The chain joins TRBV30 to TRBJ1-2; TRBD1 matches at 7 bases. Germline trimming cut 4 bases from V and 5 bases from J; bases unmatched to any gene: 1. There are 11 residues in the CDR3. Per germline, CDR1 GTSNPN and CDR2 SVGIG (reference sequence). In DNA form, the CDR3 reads TGTGCCTGGACAGGGGGGTATGGCTACACCTTC. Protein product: CAWTGGYGYTF.

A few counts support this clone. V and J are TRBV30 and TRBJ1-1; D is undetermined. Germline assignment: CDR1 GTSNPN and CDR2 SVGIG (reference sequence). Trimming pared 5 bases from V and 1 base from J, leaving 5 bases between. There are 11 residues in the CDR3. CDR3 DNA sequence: TGTGCCTGGCAAGGGAACACTGAAGCTTTCTTT. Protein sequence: CAWQGNTEAFF.

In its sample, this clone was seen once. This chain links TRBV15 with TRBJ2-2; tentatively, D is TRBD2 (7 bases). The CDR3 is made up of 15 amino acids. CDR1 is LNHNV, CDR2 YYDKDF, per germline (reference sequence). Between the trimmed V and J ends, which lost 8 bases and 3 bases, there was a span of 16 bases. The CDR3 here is CATQLGGPYTGELFF. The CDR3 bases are TGTGCCACCCAGTTGGGGGGGCCGTACACCGGGGAGCTGTTTTTT.

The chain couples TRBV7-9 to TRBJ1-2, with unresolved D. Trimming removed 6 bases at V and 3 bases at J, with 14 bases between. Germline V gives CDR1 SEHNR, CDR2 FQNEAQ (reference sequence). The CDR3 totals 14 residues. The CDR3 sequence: CASRETRGDYGYTF. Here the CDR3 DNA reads TGTGCCAGCAGGGAGACTCGCGGTGACTATGGCTACACCTTC.

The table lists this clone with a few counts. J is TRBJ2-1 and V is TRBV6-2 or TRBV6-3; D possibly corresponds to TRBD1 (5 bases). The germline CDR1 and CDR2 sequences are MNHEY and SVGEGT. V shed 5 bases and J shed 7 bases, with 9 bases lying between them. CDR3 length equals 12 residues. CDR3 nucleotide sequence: TGTGCCAGCAGTGCCTCAGGGAATGAGCAGTTCTTC. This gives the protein CASSASGNEQFF.

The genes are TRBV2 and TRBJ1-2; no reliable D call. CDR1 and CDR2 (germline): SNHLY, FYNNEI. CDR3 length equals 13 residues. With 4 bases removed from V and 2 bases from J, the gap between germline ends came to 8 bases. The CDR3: CASSAPGNYGYTF. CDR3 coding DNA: TGTGCCAGCAGTGCGCCGGGGAACTATGGCTACACCTTC.

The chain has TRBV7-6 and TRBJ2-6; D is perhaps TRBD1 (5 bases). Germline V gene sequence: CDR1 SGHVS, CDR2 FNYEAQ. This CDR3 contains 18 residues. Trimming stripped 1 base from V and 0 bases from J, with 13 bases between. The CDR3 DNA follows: TGTGCCAGCAGCTTAGAAGACAGAACCCTCTCTGGGGCCAACGTCCTGACTTTC. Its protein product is CASSLEDRTLSGANVLTF.

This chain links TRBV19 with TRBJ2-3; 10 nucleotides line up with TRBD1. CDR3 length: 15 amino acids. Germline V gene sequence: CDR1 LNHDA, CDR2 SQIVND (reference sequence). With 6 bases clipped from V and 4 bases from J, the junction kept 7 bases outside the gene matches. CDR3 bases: TGTGCCAGTAGATCGAGAGGACAGGGGGCAGATACGCAGTATTTT. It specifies CASRSRGQGADTQYF.

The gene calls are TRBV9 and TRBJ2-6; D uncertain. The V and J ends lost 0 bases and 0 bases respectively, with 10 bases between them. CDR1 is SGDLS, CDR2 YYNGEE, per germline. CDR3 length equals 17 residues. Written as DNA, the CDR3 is TGTGCCAGCAGCGTAGACCAATTCTTCTCTGGGGCCAACGTCCTGACTTTC. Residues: CASSVDQFFSGANVLTF.

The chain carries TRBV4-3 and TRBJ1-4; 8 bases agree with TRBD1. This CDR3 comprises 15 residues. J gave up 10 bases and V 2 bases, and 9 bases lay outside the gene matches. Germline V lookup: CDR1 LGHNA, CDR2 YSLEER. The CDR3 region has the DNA TGCGCCAGCAGCCAACAGACAGGGGCGGGGGCAAAACTGTTTTTT. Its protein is CASSQQTGAGAKLFF.

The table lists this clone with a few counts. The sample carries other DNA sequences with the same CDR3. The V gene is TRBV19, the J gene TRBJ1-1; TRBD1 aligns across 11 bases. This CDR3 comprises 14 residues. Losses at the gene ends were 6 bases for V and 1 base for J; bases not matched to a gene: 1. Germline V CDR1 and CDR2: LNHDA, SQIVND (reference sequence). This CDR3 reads CASRGQGANTEAFF. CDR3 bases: TGTGCCAGTAGAGGACAGGGGGCGAACACTGAAGCTTTCTTT.

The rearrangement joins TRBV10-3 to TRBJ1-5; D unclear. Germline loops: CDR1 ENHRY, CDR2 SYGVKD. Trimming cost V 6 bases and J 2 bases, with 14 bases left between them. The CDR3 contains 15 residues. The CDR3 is CAIREGLEGNQPQHF. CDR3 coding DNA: TGTGCCATCAGGGAGGGCTTGGAGGGCAATCAGCCCCAGCATTTT.

The CDR3 loop reads CASSPPSVNTIYF. As DNA, the CDR3 is TGTGCCAGCTCACCACCAAGCGTAAACACCATATATTTT. The rearrangement joins TRBV18 to TRBJ1-3; D uncertain. Per germline, CDR1 KGHSH and CDR2 LQKENI. Trimming shortened V by 0 bases and J by 6 bases, and 6 bases separated the two germline ends. The CDR3 loop spans 13 amino acids.

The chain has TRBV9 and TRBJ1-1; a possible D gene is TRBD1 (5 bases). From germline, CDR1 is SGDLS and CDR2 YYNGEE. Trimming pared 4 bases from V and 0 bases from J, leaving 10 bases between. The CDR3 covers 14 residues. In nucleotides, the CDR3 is TGTGCCAGCAGCACCCGACAGCTGAACACTGAAGCTTTCTTT. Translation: CASSTRQLNTEAFF.

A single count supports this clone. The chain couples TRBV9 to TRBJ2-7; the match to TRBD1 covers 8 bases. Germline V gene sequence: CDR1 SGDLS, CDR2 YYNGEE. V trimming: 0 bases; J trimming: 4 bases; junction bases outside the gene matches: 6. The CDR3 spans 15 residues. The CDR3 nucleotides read TGTGCCAGCAGCGTAGAACCCAGGGGGCCTTACGAGCAGTACTTC. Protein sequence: CASSVEPRGPYEQYF.

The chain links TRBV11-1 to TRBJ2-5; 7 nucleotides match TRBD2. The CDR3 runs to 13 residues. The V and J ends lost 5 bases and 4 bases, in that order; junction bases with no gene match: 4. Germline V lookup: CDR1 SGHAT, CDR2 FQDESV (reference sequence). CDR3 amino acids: CASSHPGGETQYF. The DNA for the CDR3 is TGTGCCAGCAGCCACCCGGGAGGAGAGACCCAGTACTTC.

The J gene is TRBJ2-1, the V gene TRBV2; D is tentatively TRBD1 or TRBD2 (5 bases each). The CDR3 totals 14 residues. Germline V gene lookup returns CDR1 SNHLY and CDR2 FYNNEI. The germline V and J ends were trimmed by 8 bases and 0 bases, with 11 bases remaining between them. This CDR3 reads CASYRDLSYNEQFF. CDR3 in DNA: TGTGCCAGCTACCGGGACCTCTCCTACAATGAGCAGTTCTTC.